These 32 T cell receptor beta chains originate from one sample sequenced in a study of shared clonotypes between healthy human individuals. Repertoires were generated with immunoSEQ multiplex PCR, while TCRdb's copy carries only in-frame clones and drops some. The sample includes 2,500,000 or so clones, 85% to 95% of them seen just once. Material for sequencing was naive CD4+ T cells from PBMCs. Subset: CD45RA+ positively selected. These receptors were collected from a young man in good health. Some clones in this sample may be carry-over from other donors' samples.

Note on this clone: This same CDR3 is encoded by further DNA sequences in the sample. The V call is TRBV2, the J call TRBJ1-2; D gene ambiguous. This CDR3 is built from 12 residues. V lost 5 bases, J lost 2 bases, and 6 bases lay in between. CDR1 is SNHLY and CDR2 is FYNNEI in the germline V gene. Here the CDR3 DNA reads TGTGCCAGCAGTCAACAGAACTATGGCTACACCTTC. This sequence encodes CASSQQNYGYTF. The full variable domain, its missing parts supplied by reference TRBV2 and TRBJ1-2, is EPEVTQTPSHQVTQMGQEVILRCVPISNHLYFYWYRQILGQKVEFLVSFYNNEISEKSEIFDDQFSVERPDGSNFTLKIRSTKLEDSAMYFCASSQQNYGYTFGSGTRLTVV.

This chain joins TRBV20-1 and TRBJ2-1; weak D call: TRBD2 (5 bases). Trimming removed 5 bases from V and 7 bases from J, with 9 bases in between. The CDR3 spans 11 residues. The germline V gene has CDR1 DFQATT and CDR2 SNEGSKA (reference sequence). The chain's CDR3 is CSAPLVNEQFF. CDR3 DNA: TGCAGTGCTCCACTAGTGAATGAGCAGTTCTTC.

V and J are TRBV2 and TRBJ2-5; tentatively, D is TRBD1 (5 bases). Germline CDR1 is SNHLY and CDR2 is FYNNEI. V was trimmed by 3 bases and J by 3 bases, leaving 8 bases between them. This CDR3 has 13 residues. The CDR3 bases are TGTGCCAGCAGTGACTTACAGGAAGAGACCCAGTACTTC. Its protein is CASSDLQEETQYF.

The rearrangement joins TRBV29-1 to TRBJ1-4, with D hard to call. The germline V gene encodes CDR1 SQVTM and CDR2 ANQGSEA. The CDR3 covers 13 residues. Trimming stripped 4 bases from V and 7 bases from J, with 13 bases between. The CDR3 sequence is CSVVPGIGEKLFF. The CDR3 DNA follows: TGCAGCGTTGTGCCGGGTATTGGTGAAAAACTGTTTTTT.

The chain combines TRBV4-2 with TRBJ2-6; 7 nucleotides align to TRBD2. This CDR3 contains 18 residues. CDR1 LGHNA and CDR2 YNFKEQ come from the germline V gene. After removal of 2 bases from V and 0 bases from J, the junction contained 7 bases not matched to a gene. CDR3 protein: CASSQPAGLSSGANVLTF. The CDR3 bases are TGTGCCAGCAGCCAACCAGCGGGACTGAGCTCTGGGGCCAACGTCCTGACTTTC.

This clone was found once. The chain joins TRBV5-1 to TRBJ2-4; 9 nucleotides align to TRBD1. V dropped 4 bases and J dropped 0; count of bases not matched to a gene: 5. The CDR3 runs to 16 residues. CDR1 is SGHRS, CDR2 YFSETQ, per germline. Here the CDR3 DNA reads TGCGCCAGCAGCGTTGACAGGGGGGGAGCCAAAAACATTCAGTACTTC. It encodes CASSVDRGGAKNIQYF. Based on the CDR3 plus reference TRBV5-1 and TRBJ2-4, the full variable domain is KAGVTQTPRYLIKTRGQQVTLSCSPISGHRSVSWYQQTPGQGLQFLFEYFSETQRNKGNFPGRFSGRQFSNSRSEMNVSTLELGDSALYLCASSVDRGGAKNIQYFGAGTRLSVL.

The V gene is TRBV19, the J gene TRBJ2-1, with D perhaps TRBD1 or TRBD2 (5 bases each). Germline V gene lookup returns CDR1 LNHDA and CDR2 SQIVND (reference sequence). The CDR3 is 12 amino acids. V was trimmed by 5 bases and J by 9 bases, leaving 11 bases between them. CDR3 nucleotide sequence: TGTGCCAGTAGTGTTCAGGGAGTTGAGCAGTTCTTC. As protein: CASSVQGVEQFF.

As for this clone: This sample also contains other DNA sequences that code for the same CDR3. The chain's CDR3 is CASSAQGGTDTQYF. In nucleotides, the CDR3 is TGCGCCAGCAGCGCGCAGGGGGGGACAGATACGCAGTATTTT. The chain joins TRBV5-1 to TRBJ2-3; TRBD1 or TRBD2 may be the D gene (7 bases each). V lost 4 bases and J 3 bases, leaving 12 bases between the germline ends. CDR3 length: 14 amino acids. The V gene's germline CDR1 is SGHRS and CDR2 YFSETQ.

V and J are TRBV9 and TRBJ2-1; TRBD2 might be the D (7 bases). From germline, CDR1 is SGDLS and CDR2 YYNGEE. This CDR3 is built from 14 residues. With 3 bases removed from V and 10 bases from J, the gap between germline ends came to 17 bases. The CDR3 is CASSARVAGAEQFF. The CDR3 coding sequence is TGTGCCAGCAGCGCCCGCGTCGCGGGGGCCGAGCAGTTCTTC.

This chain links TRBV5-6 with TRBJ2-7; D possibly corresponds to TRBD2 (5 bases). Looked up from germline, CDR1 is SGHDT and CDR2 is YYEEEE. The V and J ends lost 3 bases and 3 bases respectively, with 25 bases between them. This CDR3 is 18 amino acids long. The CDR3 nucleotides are TGTGCCAGCAGCTCAAGAGGGAGTAAATGGTCGACCTTCTACGAGCAGTACTTC. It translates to CASSSRGSKWSTFYEQYF.

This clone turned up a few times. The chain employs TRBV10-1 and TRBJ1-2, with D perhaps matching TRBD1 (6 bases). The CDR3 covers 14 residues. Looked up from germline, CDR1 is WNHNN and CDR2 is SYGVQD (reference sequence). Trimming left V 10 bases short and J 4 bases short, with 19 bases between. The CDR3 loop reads CAKVTRGGPYGYTF. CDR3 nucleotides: TGCGCCAAGGTGACCCGGGGGGGGCCCTATGGCTACACCTTC.

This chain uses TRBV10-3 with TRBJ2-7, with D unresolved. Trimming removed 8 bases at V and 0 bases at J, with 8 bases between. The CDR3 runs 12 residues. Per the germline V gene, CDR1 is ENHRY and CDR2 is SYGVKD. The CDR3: CAISQRSYEQYF. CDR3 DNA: TGTGCCATCTCACAGCGCTCCTACGAGCAGTACTTC.

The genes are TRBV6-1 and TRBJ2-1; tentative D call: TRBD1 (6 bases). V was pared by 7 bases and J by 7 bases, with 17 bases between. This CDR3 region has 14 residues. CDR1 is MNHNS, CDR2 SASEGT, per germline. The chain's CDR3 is CASKGLRGSNEQFF. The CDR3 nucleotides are TGTGCCAGCAAGGGGTTGAGGGGGTCGAATGAGCAGTTCTTC.

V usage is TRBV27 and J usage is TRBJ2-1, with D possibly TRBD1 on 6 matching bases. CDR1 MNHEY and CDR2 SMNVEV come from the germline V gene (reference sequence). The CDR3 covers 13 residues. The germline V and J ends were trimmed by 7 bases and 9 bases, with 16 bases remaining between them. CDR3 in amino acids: CASTNPWTVEQFF. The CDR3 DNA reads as TGTGCCAGCACCAACCCTTGGACAGTTGAGCAGTTCTTC.

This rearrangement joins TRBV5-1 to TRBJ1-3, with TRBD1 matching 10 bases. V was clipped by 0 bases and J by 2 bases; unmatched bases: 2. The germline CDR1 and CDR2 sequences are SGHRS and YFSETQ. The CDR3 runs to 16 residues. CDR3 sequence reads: CASSLEGQGAGNTIYF. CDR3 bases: TGCGCCAGCAGCTTGGAAGGACAGGGGGCTGGAAACACCATATATTTT.

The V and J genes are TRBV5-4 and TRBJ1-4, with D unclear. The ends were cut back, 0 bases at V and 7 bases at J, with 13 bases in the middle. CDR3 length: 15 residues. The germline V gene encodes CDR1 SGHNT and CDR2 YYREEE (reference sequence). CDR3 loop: CASSLGSPGLEKLFF. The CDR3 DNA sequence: TGTGCCAGCAGCTTGGGGTCTCCAGGTCTTGAAAAACTGTTTTTT.

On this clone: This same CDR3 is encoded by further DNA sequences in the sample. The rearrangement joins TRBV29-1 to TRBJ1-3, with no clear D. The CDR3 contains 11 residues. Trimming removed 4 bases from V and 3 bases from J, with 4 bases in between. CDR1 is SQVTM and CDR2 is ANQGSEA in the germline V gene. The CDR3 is CSVVGGNTIYF. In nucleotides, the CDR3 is TGCAGCGTTGTGGGTGGAAACACCATATATTTT. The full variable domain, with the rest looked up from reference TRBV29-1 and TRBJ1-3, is SAVISQKPSRDICQRGTSLTIQCQVDSQVTMMFWYRQQPGQSLTLIATANQGSEATYESGFVIDKFPISRPNLTFSTLTVSNMSPEDSSIYLCSVVGGNTIYFGEGSWLTVV.

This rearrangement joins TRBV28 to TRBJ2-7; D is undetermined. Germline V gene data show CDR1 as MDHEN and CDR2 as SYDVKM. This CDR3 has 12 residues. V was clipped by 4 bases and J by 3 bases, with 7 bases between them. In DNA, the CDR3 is TGTGCCAGCAGTTCGGACCACTACGAGCAGTACTTC. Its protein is CASSSDHYEQYF.

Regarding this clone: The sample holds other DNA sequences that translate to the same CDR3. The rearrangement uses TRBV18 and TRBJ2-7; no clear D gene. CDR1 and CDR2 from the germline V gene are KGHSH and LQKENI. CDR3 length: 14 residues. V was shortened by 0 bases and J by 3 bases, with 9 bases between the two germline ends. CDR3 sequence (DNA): TGTGCCAGCTCACCACCTGGACGGAACTACGAGCAGTACTTC. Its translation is CASSPPGRNYEQYF.

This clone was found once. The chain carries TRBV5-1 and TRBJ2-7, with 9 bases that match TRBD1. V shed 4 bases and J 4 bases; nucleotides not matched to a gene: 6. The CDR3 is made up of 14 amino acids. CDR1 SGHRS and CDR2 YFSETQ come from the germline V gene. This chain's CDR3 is CASSQTGGLYEQYF. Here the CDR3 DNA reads TGCGCCAGCAGCCAGACAGGGGGTCTGTACGAGCAGTACTTC.

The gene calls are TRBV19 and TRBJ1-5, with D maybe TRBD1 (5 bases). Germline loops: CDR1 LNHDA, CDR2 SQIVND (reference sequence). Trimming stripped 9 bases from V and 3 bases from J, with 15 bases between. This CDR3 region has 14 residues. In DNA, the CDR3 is TGTGCCAGCGCCGATCCGGGACTCAATCAGCCCCAGCATTTT. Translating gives CASADPGLNQPQHF.

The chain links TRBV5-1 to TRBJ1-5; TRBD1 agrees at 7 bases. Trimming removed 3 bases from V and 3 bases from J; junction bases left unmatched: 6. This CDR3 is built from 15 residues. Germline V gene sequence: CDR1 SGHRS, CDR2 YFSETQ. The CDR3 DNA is TGCGCCAGCAGCTCTGGACAGGTTCACAATCAGCCCCAGCATTTT. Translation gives CASSSGQVHNQPQHF.

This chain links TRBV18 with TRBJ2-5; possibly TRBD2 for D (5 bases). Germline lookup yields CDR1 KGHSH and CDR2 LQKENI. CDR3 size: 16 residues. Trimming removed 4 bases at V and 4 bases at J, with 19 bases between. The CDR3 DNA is TGTGCCAGCTCACGGAACCGGGGAACAGAAGGAGAGACCCAGTACTTC. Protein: CASSRNRGTEGETQYF.

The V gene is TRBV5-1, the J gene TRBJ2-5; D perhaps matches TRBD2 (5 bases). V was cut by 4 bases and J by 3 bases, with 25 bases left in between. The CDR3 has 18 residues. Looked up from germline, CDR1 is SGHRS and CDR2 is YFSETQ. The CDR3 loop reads CASSPPDGDSGTKETQYF. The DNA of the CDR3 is TGCGCCAGCAGCCCCCCGGACGGGGATTCGGGAACCAAAGAGACCCAGTACTTC.

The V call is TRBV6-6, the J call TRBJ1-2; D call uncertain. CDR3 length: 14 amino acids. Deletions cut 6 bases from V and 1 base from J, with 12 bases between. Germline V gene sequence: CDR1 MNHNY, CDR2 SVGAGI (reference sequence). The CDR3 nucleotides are TGTGCCAGCAGCTACCAACGGGATAACTATGGCTACACCTTC. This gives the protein CASSYQRDNYGYTF.

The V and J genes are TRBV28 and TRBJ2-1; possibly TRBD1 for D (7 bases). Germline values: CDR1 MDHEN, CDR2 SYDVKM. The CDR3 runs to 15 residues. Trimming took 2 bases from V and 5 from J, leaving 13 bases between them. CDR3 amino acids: CASSLPQGGNNEQFF. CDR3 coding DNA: TGTGCCAGCAGTTTACCCCAGGGGGGCAACAATGAGCAGTTCTTC.

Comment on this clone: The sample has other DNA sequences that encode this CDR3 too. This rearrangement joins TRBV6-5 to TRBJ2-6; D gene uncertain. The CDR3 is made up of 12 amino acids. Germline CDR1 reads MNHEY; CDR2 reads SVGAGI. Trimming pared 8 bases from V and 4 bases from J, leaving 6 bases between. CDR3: CASRSGANVLTF. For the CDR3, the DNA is TGTGCCAGCCGGAGCGGGGCCAACGTCCTGACTTTC.

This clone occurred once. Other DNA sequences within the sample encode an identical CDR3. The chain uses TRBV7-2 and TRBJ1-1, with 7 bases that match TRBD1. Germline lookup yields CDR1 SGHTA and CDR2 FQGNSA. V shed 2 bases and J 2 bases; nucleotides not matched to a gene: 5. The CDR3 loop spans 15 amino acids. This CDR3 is CASSLRTGVNTEAFF. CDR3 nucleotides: TGTGCCAGCAGCTTAAGAACAGGGGTCAACACTGAAGCTTTCTTT.

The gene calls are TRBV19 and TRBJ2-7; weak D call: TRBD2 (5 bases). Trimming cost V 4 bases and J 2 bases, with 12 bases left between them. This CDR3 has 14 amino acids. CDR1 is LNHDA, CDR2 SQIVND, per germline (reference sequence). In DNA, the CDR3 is TGTGCCAGTAGTAACGCGGGCAGAACCTACGAGCAGTACTTC. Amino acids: CASSNAGRTYEQYF.

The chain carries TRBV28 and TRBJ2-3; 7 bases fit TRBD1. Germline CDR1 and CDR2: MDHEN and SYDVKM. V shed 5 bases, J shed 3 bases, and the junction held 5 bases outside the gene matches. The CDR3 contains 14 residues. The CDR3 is CASSTKTGTDTQYF. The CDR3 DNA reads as TGTGCCAGCAGTACGAAGACAGGGACAGATACGCAGTATTTT.

The CDR3 protein is CASSHRQGSGNTIYF. DNA of the CDR3: TGCGCCAGCAGCCATCGACAGGGCTCTGGAAACACCATATATTTT. The V gene is TRBV4-1, the J gene TRBJ1-3; 7 bases line up with TRBD1. The CDR3 extends over 15 amino acids. Losses at the gene ends were 3 bases for V and 0 bases for J; bases not matched to a gene: 2. Germline assignment: CDR1 MGHRA and CDR2 YSYEKL.

CDR3 residues: CASKGGRGMDTQYF. The CDR3, as DNA: TGTGCCAGCAAAGGGGGCAGGGGGATGGATACGCAGTATTTT. V and J are TRBV27 and TRBJ2-3, with 7 positions matching TRBD1. CDR1 MNHEY and CDR2 SMNVEV come from the germline V gene (reference sequence). V dropped 7 bases and J dropped 6; count of bases not matched to a gene: 10. This CDR3 comprises 14 residues.